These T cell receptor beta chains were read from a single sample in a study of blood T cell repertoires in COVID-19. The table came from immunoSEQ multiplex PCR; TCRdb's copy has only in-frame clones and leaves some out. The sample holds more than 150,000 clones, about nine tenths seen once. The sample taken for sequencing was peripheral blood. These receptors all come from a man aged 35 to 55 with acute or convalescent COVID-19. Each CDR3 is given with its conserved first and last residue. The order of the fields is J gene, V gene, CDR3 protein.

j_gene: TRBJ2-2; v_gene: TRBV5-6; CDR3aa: CASSLGTGVAGELFF
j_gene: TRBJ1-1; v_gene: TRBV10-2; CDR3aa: CASSWDSLNTEAFF
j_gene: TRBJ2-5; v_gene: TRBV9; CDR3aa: CASSVALSTEQETQYF
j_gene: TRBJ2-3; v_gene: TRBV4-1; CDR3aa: CASSQDGGQGALDTQYF
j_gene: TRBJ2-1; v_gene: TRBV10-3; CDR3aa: CANSGTSGNNEQFF
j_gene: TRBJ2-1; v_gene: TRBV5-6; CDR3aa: CASSWEIPHNEQFF
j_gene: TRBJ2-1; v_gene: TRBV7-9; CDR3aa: CASSLGTGSSHEQFF
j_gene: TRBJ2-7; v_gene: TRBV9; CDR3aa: CASSVATWGVIYEQYF
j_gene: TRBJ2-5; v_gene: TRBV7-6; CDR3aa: CASSPLAGGQGTQYF
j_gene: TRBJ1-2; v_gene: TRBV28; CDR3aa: CASTRPGAGIYGYTF
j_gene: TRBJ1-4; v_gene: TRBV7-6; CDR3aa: CASSSPGGRTNEKLFF
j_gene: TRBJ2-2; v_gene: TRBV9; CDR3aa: CASSPRRADGELFF
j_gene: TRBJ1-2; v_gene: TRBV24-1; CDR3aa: CATSAPAGAEGYTF
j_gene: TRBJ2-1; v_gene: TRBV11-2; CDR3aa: CASSSPAFGAGSSYNEQFF
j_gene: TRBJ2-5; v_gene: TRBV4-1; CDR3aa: CASSQDPGGSETQYF
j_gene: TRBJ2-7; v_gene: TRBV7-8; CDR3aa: CASSQTTMTLAASSYEQYF
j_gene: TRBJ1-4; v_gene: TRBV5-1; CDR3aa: CASSLGTPATNEKLFF
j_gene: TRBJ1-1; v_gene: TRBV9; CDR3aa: CASSPPSGDTEAFF
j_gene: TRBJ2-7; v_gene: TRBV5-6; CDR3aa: CASRLGTTYEQYF
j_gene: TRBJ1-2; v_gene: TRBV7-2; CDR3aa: CASSLFSDYGYTF
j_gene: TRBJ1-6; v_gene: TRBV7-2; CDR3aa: CASSLRDRRNSPLHF
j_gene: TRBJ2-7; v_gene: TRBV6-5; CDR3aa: CASSRDRGSIEQYF
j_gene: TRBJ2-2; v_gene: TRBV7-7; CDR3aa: CASSPTGGPGELFF
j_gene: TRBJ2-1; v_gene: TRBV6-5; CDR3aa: CASSSTGGGYNEQFF
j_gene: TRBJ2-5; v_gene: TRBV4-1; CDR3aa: CASSQEQGRETQYF